This is a list of T cell receptor beta chains from one sample in a study of blood T cell repertoires in COVID-19. This table comes from immunoSEQ multiplex PCR, and its TCRdb copy is limited to in-frame clones, with some not included. The table lists 60,000 to 75,000 clones, around 87% of them singletons. The sample was peripheral blood. The receptors originated from a man aged 60-69 years with acute or convalescent COVID-19. Each CDR3 is given with its conserved first and last residue. The D gene is left open where the match is weak. Where a row states a size, it is once, few, many or the class of an expanded clone; other rows omit it.

D gene,V gene,clone size,J gene,CDR3 protein,CDR3 DNA
TRBD1,TRBV5-8,.,TRBJ1-4,CASSRGRTGPNEKLFF,TGTGCCAGCAGCAGGGGAAGGACAGGGCCTAATGAAAAACTGTTTTTT
TRBD2,TRBV30,.,TRBJ2-2,CAWRGATSANTGELFF,TGTGCCTGGAGGGGCGCCACTAGCGCAAACACCGGGGAGCTGTTTTTT
.,TRBV6-5,.,TRBJ1-5,CASSFPVLGNQPQHF,TGTGCCAGCAGTTTTCCAGTCCTTGGCAATCAGCCCCAGCATTTT
.,TRBV5-1,.,TRBJ1-4,CASSSSDSVNEKLFF,TGCGCCAGCAGCTCCTCAGACAGCGTAAATGAAAAACTGTTTTTT
.,TRBV21-1,.,TRBJ1-6,CASSPIRTGLFNSPLHF,TGTGCCAGCAGCCCCATCAGGACAGGGCTATTTAATTCACCCCTCCACTTT
TRBD1,TRBV7-6,.,TRBJ1-1,CASSPPGQGGVDTEAFF,TGTGCCAGCAGCCCTCCGGGACAGGGGGGGGTGGACACTGAAGCTTTCTTT
.,TRBV14,.,TRBJ1-1,CASSPNRFRGNTEAFF,TGTGCCAGCAGCCCGAACCGTTTCAGGGGGAACACTGAAGCTTTCTTT
.,TRBV9,.,TRBJ2-1,CASSERSEGSYNEQFF,TGTGCCAGCAGCGAGCGGAGTGAGGGCTCCTACAATGAGCAGTTCTTC
TRBD1,TRBV7-9,once,TRBJ1-2,CASSPTGTGGYGYTF,TGTGCCAGCAGCCCGACCGGGACAGGGGGCTATGGCTACACCTTC
.,TRBV5-1,large,TRBJ2-3,CASSLVGALTDTQYF,TGCGCCAGCAGCTTGGTTGGGGCCCTCACAGATACGCAGTATTTT
TRBD1,TRBV19,.,TRBJ2-1,CASSVGTVQNEQFF,TGTGCCAGTAGTGTCGGGACAGTACAGAATGAGCAGTTCTTC
TRBD2,TRBV6-2/TRBV6-3,.,TRBJ2-1,CASSYQASGGLYNEQFF,TGTGCCAGCAGTTATCAGGCTAGCGGGGGCCTCTACAATGAGCAGTTCTTC
TRBD1,TRBV7-8,.,TRBJ2-7,CASSFSGTGGYEQYF,TGTGCCAGCAGCTTTTCCGGGACAGGGGGGTACGAGCAGTACTTC
.,TRBV29-1,.,TRBJ1-4,CSVVVRGPTNEKLFF,TGCAGCGTTGTTGTCCGCGGCCCAACTAATGAAAAACTGTTTTTT
TRBD1,TRBV5-5,.,TRBJ1-5,CASSRTGASNQPQHF,TGTGCCAGCAGCCGGACAGGAGCCAGCAATCAGCCCCAGCATTTT
TRBD2,TRBV19,.,TRBJ2-1,CASSIVETSMNEQFF,TGTGCCAGTAGTATAGTTGAGACTAGCATGAATGAGCAGTTCTTC
TRBD1,TRBV6-5,.,TRBJ1-2,CASRALPDRGNTF,TGTGCCAGCAGAGCGCTCCCGGACAGGGGGAACACCTTC
TRBD1,TRBV6-5,few,TRBJ1-5,CASSTRQGDQPQHF,TGTGCCAGCAGTACTCGACAGGGGGATCAGCCCCAGCATTTT
TRBD1,TRBV15,.,TRBJ1-2,CATSRGGQDNYGGYTF,TGTGCCACCAGCAGAGGTGGACAGGACAACTATGGGGGCTACACCTTC
.,TRBV21-1,.,TRBJ2-1,CASRKVGRFGMGAVF,.
.,TRBV4-3,.,TRBJ1-4,CASSPREGTNEKLFF,TGCGCCAGCAGCCCTCGTGAGGGAACTAATGAAAAACTGTTTTTT
.,TRBV11-3,few,TRBJ1-5,CASSLDGGKAGEDQPQHF,TGTGCCAGCAGCTTAGATGGTGGAAAGGCGGGGGAGGATCAGCCCCAGCATTTT
.,TRBV6-5,.,TRBJ1-6,CASSLSRGLSNSPLHF,TGTGCCAGCAGTTTAAGCAGGGGTTTATCTAATTCACCCCTCCACTTT
.,TRBV6-1,.,TRBJ2-3,CASSDRQGRFTDTQYF,TGTGCCAGCAGTGACCGGCAGGGGAGATTCACAGATACGCAGTATTTT
TRBD1,TRBV28,.,TRBJ1-6,CASSLRDRGITPLHF,TGTGCCAGCAGTTTACGGGACAGGGGTATCACACCCCTCCACTTT
TRBD1,TRBV4-2,.,TRBJ1-2,CASSQLGQDSYGYTF,TGTGCCAGCAGCCAACTGGGACAGGACTCGTATGGCTACACCTTC
.,TRBV10-3,.,TRBJ1-5,CAISDNTGPQHF,TGTGCCATCAGTGATAATACCGGGCCCCAGCATTTT
TRBD1,TRBV11-3,.,TRBJ2-5,CASSLDRGPQETQYF,TGTGCCAGCAGCTTAGACAGGGGGCCTCAAGAGACCCAGTACTTC
.,TRBV5-5,.,TRBJ2-7,CASSLLGGEQYF,TGTGCCAGCAGCTTGCTCGGGGGCGAGCAGTACTTC
.,TRBV30,.,TRBJ2-7,CAWSTGSSSYEQYF,TGTGCCTGGAGTACAGGGTCCAGCTCCTACGAGCAGTACTTC
.,TRBV9,.,TRBJ2-7,CASSAWGGRSEQYF,TGTGCCAGCAGCGCCTGGGGGGGCCGGTCCGAGCAGTACTTC
TRBD2,TRBV19,.,TRBJ2-3,CATKGRNQAGGGTDTQYF,TGTGCCACTAAGGGCAGAAACCAAGCGGGGGGTGGCACAGATACGCAGTATTTT
.,TRBV5-6,.,TRBJ1-2,CASSTGNYGYTF,TGTGCCAGCAGCACAGGGAACTATGGCTACACCTTC
TRBD1,TRBV6-2/TRBV6-3,.,TRBJ2-3,CASSYGYRGETDTQYF,TGTGCCAGCAGTTACGGATACAGGGGGGAGACAGATACGCAGTATTTT
.,TRBV7-2,.,TRBJ1-5,CASSFGEYQPQHF,TGTGCCAGCAGCTTCGGAGAGTATCAGCCCCAGCATTTT
TRBD1,TRBV5-1,.,TRBJ1-1,CASSSNRGGNTEAFF,TGCGCCAGCAGCTCAAACAGGGGAGGGAACACTGAAGCTTTCTTT
TRBD1,TRBV3-1/TRBV3-2,.,TRBJ2-7,CASSQDGDRMNEQYF,TGTGCCAGCAGCCAAGATGGGGACAGGATGAACGAGCAGTACTTC
TRBD1,TRBV6-5,.,TRBJ2-2,CASSQGATGELFF,TGTGCCAGCTCTCAGGGGGCCACCGGGGAGCTGTTTTTT
.,TRBV6-5,.,TRBJ2-2,CASSSPRAGELFF,TGTGCCAGCAGTTCCCCCCGAGCCGGGGAGCTGTTTTTT
.,TRBV2,.,TRBJ2-7,CASSEWARGVSYEQYF,TGTGCCAGCAGTGAATGGGCGCGGGGAGTTTCCTACGAGCAGTACTTC
TRBD2,TRBV7-6,.,TRBJ2-1,CASSLALASGGNNEQFF,TGTGCCAGCAGCTTAGCGTTGGCGAGCGGGGGGAACAATGAGCAGTTCTTC
.,TRBV19,.,TRBJ1-5,CASSIGGGPHQPQHF,TGTGCCAGTAGTATAGGGGGGGGACCCCATCAGCCCCAGCATTTT
.,TRBV3-1/TRBV3-2,.,TRBJ1-1,CASSRQGKMNTEAFF,TGTGCCAGCAGCCGGCAGGGGAAAATGAACACTGAAGCTTTCTTT
.,TRBV27,once,TRBJ2-5,CASSPMWRAQETQYF,TGTGCCAGCAGTCCGATGTGGAGGGCCCAAGAGACCCAGTACTTC
.,TRBV7-6,once,TRBJ2-3,CASSLDGGPDTQYF,TGTGCCAGCAGTCTCGACGGAGGGCCAGATACGCAGTATTTT
TRBD1,TRBV4-2,.,TRBJ1-1,CASSLTGVENTEAFF,TGTGCCAGCAGCCTTACAGGGGTCGAGAACACTGAAGCTTTCTTT
TRBD1,TRBV19,.,TRBJ1-2,CASRWRQGAGGYTF,TGTGCCAGTAGATGGAGACAGGGGGCAGGTGGCTACACCTTC
.,TRBV15,.,TRBJ1-5,CATSWDISNQPQHF,TGTGCCACCAGCTGGGACATAAGCAATCAGCCCCAGCATTTT
.,TRBV6-5,once,TRBJ1-2,CASTEGAQQRGGYTF,TGTGCCAGCACCGAAGGGGCGCAGCAGAGGGGGGGCTACACCTTC
.,TRBV10-3,.,TRBJ1-1,CAISESTRGAAFF,TGTGCCATCAGTGAGTCGACTCGGGGAGCAGCTTTCTTT
.,TRBV18,.,TRBJ1-5,CASSPRPQGNQPQHF,TGTGCCAGCTCACCACGTCCCCAGGGCAATCAGCCCCAGCATTTT
.,TRBV2,.,TRBJ1-1,CASTFLGAGESEAFF,TGTGCCAGCACCTTCCTGGGGGCGGGAGAATCTGAAGCTTTCTTT